This passage covers 5 T cell receptor beta chains from one sample sequenced in a study of cytomegalovirus exposure and HLA in healthy donors (dated by TCRdb to about 2017). Libraries were constructed by the immunoSEQ multiplex PCR assay. For the multiplex PCR, a mixture combining 60 forward primers for TCR Vbeta segments and 13 reverse primers for TCR Jbeta segments was used. Sourced from immuneACCESS, this table was stored by TCRdb with only in-frame sequences that have V and J called. A share of the clones is absent; for the studies checked, an unresolved V gene accounts for under half, and the remainder has no known explanation. This sample gives 200,000 to 250,000 clones in total; around 80% of them show up just once. The ten largest clones represent less than 9% of the sample. Sample: PBMCs. Receptors originate from a woman aged 60-75 years in good health and CMV-seropositive.

This clone has a single count. V is TRBV28 and J is TRBJ2-7; 9 bases fit TRBD2. The V and J ends lost 3 bases and 4 bases, in that order; junction bases with no gene match: 4. The CDR3 is made up of 14 amino acids. Germline CDR1 MDHEN, CDR2 SYDVKM. CDR3 residues: CASSFLAGIYEQYF. In DNA form, the CDR3 reads TGTGCCAGCAGTTTTCTAGCGGGAATATACGAGCAGTACTTC.

V usage is TRBV4-1 and J usage is TRBJ2-4, with D possibly being TRBD2 (6 bases). Germline values: CDR1 MGHRA, CDR2 YSYEKL. The CDR3 length is 17 residues. The germline V and J ends were trimmed by 0 bases and 6 bases, with 18 bases remaining between them. The CDR3 is CASSQEGGRRAGNIQYF. CDR3 DNA: TGCGCCAGCAGCCAAGAGGGCGGGCGGAGGGCGGGAAACATTCAGTACTTC.

J is TRBJ2-1 and V is TRBV6-4, with TRBD2 identical over 8 bases. With 4 bases clipped from V and 5 bases from J, the junction kept 4 bases outside the gene matches. Germline V gene data show CDR1 as MRHNA and CDR2 as SNTAGT. The CDR3 extends over 14 amino acids. CDR3 protein: CASSASGRDNEQFF. Here the CDR3 DNA reads TGTGCCAGCAGTGCCAGCGGGAGAGACAATGAGCAGTTCTTC.

This clone was seen a single time. In nucleotides, the CDR3 is TGTGCCGCACAGAGCAAGGTGAACACTGAAGCTTTCTTT. It translates to CAAQSKVNTEAFF. V is TRBV6-6 and J is TRBJ1-1; D unresolved. Germline CDR1 reads MNHNY; CDR2 reads SVGAGI (reference sequence). CDR3 size: 13 residues. Trimming cost V 11 bases and J 0 bases, with 13 bases left between them.

The chain is built from TRBV27 and TRBJ2-1; the D gene is possibly TRBD2 (6 bases). The CDR3 is 15 amino acids. Germline assignment: CDR1 MNHEY and CDR2 SMNVEV (reference sequence). With 2 bases removed from V and 1 base from J, the gap between germline ends came to 9 bases. CDR3 DNA: TGTGCCAGCAGTTTAGAGGGAGGATCCTACAATGAGCAGTTCTTC. Encoded protein: CASSLEGGSYNEQFF.